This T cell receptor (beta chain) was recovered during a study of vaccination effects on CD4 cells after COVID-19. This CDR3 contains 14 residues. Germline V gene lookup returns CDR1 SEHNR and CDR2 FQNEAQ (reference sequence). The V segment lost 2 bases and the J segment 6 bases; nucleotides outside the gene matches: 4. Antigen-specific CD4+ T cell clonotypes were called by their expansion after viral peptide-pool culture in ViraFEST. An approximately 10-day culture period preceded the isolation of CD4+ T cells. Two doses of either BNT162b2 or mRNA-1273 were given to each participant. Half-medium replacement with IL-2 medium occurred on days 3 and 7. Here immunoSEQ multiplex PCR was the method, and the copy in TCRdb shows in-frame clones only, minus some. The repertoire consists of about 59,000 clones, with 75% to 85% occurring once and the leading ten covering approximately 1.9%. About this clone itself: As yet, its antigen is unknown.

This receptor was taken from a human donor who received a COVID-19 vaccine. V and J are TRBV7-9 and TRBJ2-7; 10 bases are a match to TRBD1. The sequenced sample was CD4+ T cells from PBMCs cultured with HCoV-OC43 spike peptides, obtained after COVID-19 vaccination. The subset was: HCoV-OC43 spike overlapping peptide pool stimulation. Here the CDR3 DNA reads TGTGCCAGCAGCTTAACAGGACAGGGGGTCGAGCAGTACGTC. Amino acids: CASSLTGQGVEQYV.